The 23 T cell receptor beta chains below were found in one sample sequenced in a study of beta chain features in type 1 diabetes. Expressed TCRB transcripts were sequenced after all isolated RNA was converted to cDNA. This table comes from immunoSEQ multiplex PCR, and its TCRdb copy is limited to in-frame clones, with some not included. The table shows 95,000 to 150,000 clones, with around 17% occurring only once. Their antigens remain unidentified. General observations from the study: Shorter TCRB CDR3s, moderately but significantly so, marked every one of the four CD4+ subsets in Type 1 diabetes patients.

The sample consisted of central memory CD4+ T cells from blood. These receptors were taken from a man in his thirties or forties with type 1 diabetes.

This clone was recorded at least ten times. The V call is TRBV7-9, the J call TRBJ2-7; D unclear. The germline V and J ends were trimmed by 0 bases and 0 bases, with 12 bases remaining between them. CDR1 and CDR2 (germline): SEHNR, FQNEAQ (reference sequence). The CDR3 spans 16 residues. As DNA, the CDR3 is TGTGCCAGCAGCTTAGCCGGTCTCCTGCACTCCTACGAGCAGTACTTC. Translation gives CASSLAGLLHSYEQYF.

CDR3 bases: TGTGCCAGCAGCCAAGAGACAGGGCGAGAGACCCAGTACTTC. This encodes CASSQETGRETQYF. V usage is TRBV4-2 and J usage is TRBJ2-5; 7 bases map to TRBD1. The length of the CDR3 is 14 residues. With V trimmed by 0 bases and J by 4 bases, 2 bases remained unmatched. Germline CDR1 LGHNA, CDR2 YNFKEQ.

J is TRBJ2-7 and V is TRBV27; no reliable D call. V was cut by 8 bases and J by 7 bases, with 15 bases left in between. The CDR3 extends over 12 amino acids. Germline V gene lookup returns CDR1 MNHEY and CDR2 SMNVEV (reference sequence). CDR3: CASGPDWWEQYF. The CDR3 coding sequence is TGTGCCAGCGGCCCGGATTGGTGGGAGCAGTACTTC.

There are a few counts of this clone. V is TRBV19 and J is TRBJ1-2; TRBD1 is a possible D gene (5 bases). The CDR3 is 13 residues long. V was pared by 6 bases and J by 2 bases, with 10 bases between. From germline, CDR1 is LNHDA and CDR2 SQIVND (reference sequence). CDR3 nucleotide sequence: TGTGCCAGTAGGATCGGGACCAACTATGGCTACACCTTC. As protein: CASRIGTNYGYTF. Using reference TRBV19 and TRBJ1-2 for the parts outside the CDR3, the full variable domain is DGGITQSPKYLFRKEGQNVTLSCEQNLNHDAMYWYRQDPGQGLRLIYYSQIVNDFQKGDIAEGYSVSREKKESFPLTVTSAQKNPTAFYLCASRIGTNYGYTFGSGTRLTVV.

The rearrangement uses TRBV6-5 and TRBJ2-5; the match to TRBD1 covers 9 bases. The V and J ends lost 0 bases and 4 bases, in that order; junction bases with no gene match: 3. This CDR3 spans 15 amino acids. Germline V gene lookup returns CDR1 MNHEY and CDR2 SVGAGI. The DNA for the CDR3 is TGTGCCAGCAGTTACTCTACAGGGGGCTCAGAGACCCAGTACTTC. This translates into CASSYSTGGSETQYF.

CDR3: CASSSGHGYGYTF. CDR3 nucleotides: TGTGCCAGCAGCTCTGGACATGGCTATGGCTACACCTTC. The chain is built from TRBV11-2 and TRBJ1-2, with D perhaps TRBD1 (5 bases). Trimming removed 4 bases from V and 4 bases from J, with 10 bases in between. Germline V gene data show CDR1 as SGHAT and CDR2 as FQNNGV. The length of the CDR3 is 13 residues. The full variable domain, rest sourced from reference TRBV11-2 and TRBJ1-2, is EAGVAQSPRYKIIEKRQSVAFWCNPISGHATLYWYQQILGQGPKLLIQFQNNGVVDDSQLPKDRFSAERLKGVDSTLKIQPAKLEDSAVYLCASSSGHGYGYTFGSGTRLTVV.

CDR3 in amino acids: CASSYSRGQGQETQYF. The CDR3 DNA is TGTGCCAGCAGTTACTCGCGAGGACAGGGGCAAGAGACCCAGTACTTC. The chain combines TRBV6-5 with TRBJ2-5; 9 bases agree with TRBD1. The CDR3 totals 16 residues. With 0 bases clipped from V and 2 bases from J, the junction kept 4 bases outside the gene matches. The germline V gene has CDR1 MNHEY and CDR2 SVGAGI.

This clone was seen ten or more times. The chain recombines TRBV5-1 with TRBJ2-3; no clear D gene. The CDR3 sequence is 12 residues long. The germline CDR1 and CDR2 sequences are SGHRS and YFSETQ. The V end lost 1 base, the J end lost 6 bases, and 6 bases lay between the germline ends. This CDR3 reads CASSLTSDTQYF. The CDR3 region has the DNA TGCGCCAGCAGCTTGACGTCGGATACGCAGTATTTT. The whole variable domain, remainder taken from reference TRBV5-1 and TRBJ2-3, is KAGVTQTPRYLIKTRGQQVTLSCSPISGHRSVSWYQQTPGQGLQFLFEYFSETQRNKGNFPGRFSGRQFSNSRSEMNVSTLELGDSALYLCASSLTSDTQYFGPGTRLTVL.

CDR3 sequence (DNA): TGCGCCAGCAGCCCCTGGCAGGGTGGGACACCTGAAGCTTTCTTT. Protein sequence: CASSPWQGGTPEAFF. The chain uses TRBV4-3 and TRBJ1-1, with a weak D call TRBD1 (6 bases). This CDR3 spans 15 amino acids. Germline loops: CDR1 LGHNA, CDR2 YSLEER. Trimming stripped 4 bases from V and 6 bases from J, with 18 bases between.

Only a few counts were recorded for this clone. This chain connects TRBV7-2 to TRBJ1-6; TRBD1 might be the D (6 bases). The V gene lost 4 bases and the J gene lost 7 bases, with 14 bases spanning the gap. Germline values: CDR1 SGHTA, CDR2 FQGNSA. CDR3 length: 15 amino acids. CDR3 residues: CASSSTGPQNSPLHF. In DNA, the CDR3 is TGTGCCAGCAGCTCGACAGGTCCCCAGAATTCACCCCTCCACTTT.

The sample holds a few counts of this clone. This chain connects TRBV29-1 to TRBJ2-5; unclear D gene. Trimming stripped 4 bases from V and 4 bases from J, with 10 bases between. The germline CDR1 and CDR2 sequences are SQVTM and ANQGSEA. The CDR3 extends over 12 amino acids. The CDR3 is CSVGPFGETQYF. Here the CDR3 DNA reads TGCAGCGTTGGACCCTTTGGAGAGACCCAGTACTTC. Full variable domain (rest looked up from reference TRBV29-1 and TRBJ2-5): SAVISQKPSRDICQRGTSLTIQCQVDSQVTMMFWYRQQPGQSLTLIATANQGSEATYESGFVIDKFPISRPNLTFSTLTVSNMSPEDSSIYLCSVGPFGETQYFGPGTRLLVL.

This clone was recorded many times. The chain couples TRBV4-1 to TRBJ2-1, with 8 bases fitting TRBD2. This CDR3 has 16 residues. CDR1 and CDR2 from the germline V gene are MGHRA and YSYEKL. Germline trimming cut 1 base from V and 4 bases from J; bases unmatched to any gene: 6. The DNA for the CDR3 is TGCGCCAGCAGCCAAGGAGGAATAGCGGGGTACAATGAGCAGTTCTTC. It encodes CASSQGGIAGYNEQFF.

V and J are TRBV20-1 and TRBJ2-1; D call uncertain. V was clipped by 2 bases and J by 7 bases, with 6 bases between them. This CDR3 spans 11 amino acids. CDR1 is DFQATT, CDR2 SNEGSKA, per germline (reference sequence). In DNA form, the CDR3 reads TGCAGTGCTAGATCACCAAATGAGCAGTTCTTC. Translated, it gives CSARSPNEQFF.

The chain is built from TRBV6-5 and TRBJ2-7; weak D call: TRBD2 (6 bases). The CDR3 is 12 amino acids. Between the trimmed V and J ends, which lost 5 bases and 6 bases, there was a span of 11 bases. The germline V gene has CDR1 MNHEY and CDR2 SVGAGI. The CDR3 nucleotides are TGTGCCAGCAGTACTGCGGGATGCGAGCAGTACTTC. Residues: CASSTAGCEQYF.

The chain's CDR3 is CSVEPGQGKTQYF. CDR3 nucleotides: TGCAGCGTAGAACCGGGACAGGGAAAGACCCAGTACTTC. The chain has TRBV29-1 and TRBJ2-5; 9 positions match TRBD1. The CDR3 length is 13 residues. The germline gives CDR1 SQVTM, CDR2 ANQGSEA. The ends lost 6 bases at V and 6 bases at J; junction bases unmatched: 8.

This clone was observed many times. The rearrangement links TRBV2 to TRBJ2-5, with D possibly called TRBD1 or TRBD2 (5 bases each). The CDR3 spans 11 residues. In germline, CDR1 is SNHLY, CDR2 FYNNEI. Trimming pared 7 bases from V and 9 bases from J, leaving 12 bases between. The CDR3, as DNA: TGTGCCAGCACTCGGGACCCGGCCCAGTACTTC. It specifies CASTRDPAQYF.

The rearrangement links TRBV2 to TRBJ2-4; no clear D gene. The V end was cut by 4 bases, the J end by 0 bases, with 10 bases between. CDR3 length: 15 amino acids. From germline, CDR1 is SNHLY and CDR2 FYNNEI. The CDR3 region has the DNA TGTGCCAGCAGTGTGGAAGGTTTAGCCAAAAACATTCAGTACTTC. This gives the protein CASSVEGLAKNIQYF.

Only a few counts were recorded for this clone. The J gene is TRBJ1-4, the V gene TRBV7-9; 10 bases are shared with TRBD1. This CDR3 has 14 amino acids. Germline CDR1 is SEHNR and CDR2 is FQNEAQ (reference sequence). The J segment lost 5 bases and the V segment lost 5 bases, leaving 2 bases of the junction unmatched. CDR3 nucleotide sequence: TGTGCCAGCAGCCGACAGGGGGCGAATGAAAAACTGTTTTTT. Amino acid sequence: CASSRQGANEKLFF.

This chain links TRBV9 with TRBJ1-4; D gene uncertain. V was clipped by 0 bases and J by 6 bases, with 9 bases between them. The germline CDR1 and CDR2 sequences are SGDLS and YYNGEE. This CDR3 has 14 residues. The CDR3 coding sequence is TGTGCCAGCAGCGTAGGATCTTCGTATGAAAAACTGTTTTTT. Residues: CASSVGSSYEKLFF. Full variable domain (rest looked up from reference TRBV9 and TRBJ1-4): DSGVTQTPKHLITATGQRVTLRCSPRSGDLSVYWYQQSLDQGLQFLIQYYNGEERAKGNILERFSAQQFPDLHSELNLSSLELGDSALYFCASSVGSSYEKLFFGSGTQLSVL.

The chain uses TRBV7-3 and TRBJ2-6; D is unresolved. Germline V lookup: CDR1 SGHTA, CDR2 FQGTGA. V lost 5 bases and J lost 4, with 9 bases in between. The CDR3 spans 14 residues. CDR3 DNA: TGTGCCAGCAGCCTCATTGGCGGGGCCAACGTCCTGACTTTC. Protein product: CASSLIGGANVLTF.

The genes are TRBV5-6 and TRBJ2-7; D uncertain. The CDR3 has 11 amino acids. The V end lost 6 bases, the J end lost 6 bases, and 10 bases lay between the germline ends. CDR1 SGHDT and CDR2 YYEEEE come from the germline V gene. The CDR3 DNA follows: TGTGCCAGCACCCTTAGTGGCGAGCAGTACTTC. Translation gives CASTLSGEQYF.

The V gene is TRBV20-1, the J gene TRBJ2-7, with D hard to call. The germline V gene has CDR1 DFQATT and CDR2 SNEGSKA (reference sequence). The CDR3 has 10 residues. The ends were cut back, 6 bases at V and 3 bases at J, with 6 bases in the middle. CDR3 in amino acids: CSAIDYEQYF. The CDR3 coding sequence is TGCAGTGCAATCGACTACGAGCAGTACTTC.

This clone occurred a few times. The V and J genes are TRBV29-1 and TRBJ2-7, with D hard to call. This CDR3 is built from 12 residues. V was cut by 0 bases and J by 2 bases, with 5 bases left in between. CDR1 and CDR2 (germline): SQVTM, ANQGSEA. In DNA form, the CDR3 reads TGCAGCGTTGAAGATCGGACCTACGAGCAGTACTTC. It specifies CSVEDRTYEQYF.